The T cell receptor beta chain under discussion was sequenced for a study of response to subunit inactivated influenza vaccine. TCRdb re-analysed the RT-PCR reads in MiXCR, keeping a single row per CDR3 protein. The sample includes a few hundred thousand distinct CDR3 sequences, roughly 15% of them seen just once. This CDR3 region has 16 residues. Germline V CDR1 and CDR2: LNHNV, YYDKDF (reference sequence). V lost 0 bases, J lost 9 bases, and 18 bases lay in between. Study-wide points: Authors proposed each seasonal influenza vaccination draws in few new T cells.

This clonotype occurred a few times. The target antigen is unknown. The sample in question was PBMCs from blood, obtained about 12 days after vaccination. The clonotype originates from a middle-aged man who received an inactivated influenza vaccine. The V gene is TRBV15, the J gene TRBJ2-1; weak D call: TRBD2 (6 bases). Written as DNA, the CDR3 is TGTGCCACCAGCAGAGATCTGACGAGTCTGGGGGGTGAGCAGTTCTTC. Its translation: CATSRDLTSLGGEQFF.